Listed here are 19 T cell receptor beta chains from one sample, sequenced in a study of cytomegalovirus exposure and HLA in healthy donors. Researchers ran the PCR with 60 Vbeta and 13 Jbeta primers. This table comes from immunoSEQ multiplex PCR, and its TCRdb copy is limited to in-frame clones, with some not included. The sample carries 180,000 or so clones, around 80% recorded once. The sequencing input was PBMCs. The receptors here all came from a woman aged 55-69 years in good health and CMV-seropositive.

This clone has just a few counts. The chain uses TRBV12-5 and TRBJ2-2, with TRBD1 matching 7 bases. CDR3 length: 18 residues. Per germline, CDR1 LGHNT and CDR2 FRNRAP. The V gene end was trimmed by 0 bases and the J gene end by 1 base; junction bases not matched to a gene: 8. CDR3 sequence (DNA): TGTGCTAGTGGTTTGGTAAAGGGGGCCCGAGGGAACACCGGGGAGCTGTTTTTT. Residues: CASGLVKGARGNTGELFF.

The chain has TRBV12-5 and TRBJ1-1; 12 positions match TRBD1. The CDR3 contains 17 residues. V shed 2 bases, J shed 6 bases, and the junction held 10 bases outside the gene matches. Looked up from germline, CDR1 is LGHNT and CDR2 is FRNRAP. The CDR3 region is CASGLYPGQGAGAEAFF. The DNA for the CDR3 is TGTGCTAGTGGTTTGTACCCGGGACAGGGGGCGGGAGCTGAAGCTTTCTTT.

The V gene is TRBV19, the J gene TRBJ1-5; tentatively, D is TRBD1 (6 bases). The germline V gene has CDR1 LNHDA and CDR2 SQIVND (reference sequence). There are 14 residues in the CDR3. V lost 6 bases, J lost 3 bases, and 12 bases lay in between. DNA of the CDR3: TGTGCCAGTAGCCAAAACAGGGACAATCAGCCCCAGCATTTT. Amino acids: CASSQNRDNQPQHF.

J is TRBJ2-5 and V is TRBV6-6; the D is unclear. With 6 bases removed from V and 4 bases from J, the gap between germline ends came to 15 bases. Germline assignment: CDR1 MNHNY and CDR2 SVGAGI (reference sequence). The CDR3 covers 14 residues. The CDR3 nucleotides are TGTGCCAGCAGCCCCTCCCCAGTTGGAGAGACCCAGTACTTC. Its translation: CASSPSPVGETQYF.

The V call is TRBV7-2, the J call TRBJ2-7, with 8 bases identical to TRBD1. The CDR3 is 16 amino acids. Germline CDR1 SGHTA, CDR2 FQGNSA. The V and J ends lost 2 bases and 2 bases, in that order; junction bases with no gene match: 8. The CDR3 DNA reads TGTGCCAGCAGCTTATTTACAGGGGGGAATCCCTACGAGCAGTACTTC. Translating gives CASSLFTGGNPYEQYF.

The rearrangement joins TRBV28 to TRBJ1-4, with D uncertain. Trimming removed 9 bases from V and 5 bases from J, with 10 bases in between. CDR1 and CDR2 from the germline V gene are MDHEN and SYDVKM. CDR3 length: 12 residues. CDR3 in amino acids: CASAQINEKLFF. The CDR3, as DNA: TGTGCCAGTGCACAAATAAATGAAAAACTGTTTTTT.

This chain links TRBV7-2 with TRBJ2-1, with a weak D call TRBD2 (6 bases). CDR3 length equals 15 residues. Trimming shortened V by 5 bases and J by 6 bases, and 17 bases separated the two germline ends. Germline assignment: CDR1 SGHTA and CDR2 FQGNSA. The CDR3 loop reads CASSRRDSNGNEQFF. The CDR3 nucleotides read TGTGCCAGCAGCCGCCGGGACTCCAACGGCAATGAGCAGTTCTTC.

V and J are TRBV2 and TRBJ1-1, with 9 bases that match TRBD1. The germline V gene encodes CDR1 SNHLY and CDR2 FYNNEI. The CDR3 totals 13 residues. J was trimmed by 0 bases and V by 11 bases; bases with no gene match: 4. The CDR3 nucleotides are TGTGCCGGAGGACAGGGGATGAACACTGAAGCTTTCTTT. Translating it yields CAGGQGMNTEAFF.

CDR3 sequence (DNA): TGTGCCAGCAGTTTAGACAGGGTTTCTGGAAACACCATATATTTT. Its protein is CASSLDRVSGNTIYF. V is TRBV6-1 and J is TRBJ1-3; 7 bases fit TRBD1. CDR3 length: 15 residues. CDR1 MNHNS and CDR2 SASEGT come from the germline V gene. V lost 5 bases to trimming and J lost 1 base; unmatched junction nucleotides: 5.

This clone occurred a few times. The chain carries TRBV27 and TRBJ2-7; the match to TRBD1 covers 7 bases. V shed 5 bases and J 5 bases; nucleotides not matched to a gene: 9. This CDR3 is 14 amino acids long. Germline CDR1 and CDR2: MNHEY and SMNVEV (reference sequence). Here the CDR3 reads CASSVEQGFNEQYF. In DNA, the CDR3 is TGTGCCAGCAGTGTTGAACAGGGGTTTAACGAGCAGTACTTC.

A few counts support this clone. V gene TRBV6-5 combines with J gene TRBJ1-1; no definite D call. V lost 5 bases, J lost 5 bases, and 15 bases lay in between. Germline assignment: CDR1 MNHEY and CDR2 SVGAGI. This CDR3 is 14 amino acids long. The DNA of the CDR3 is TGTGCCAGCAGTGAACCCCTTCCGGGAACTGAAGCTTTCTTT. Amino acids: CASSEPLPGTEAFF.

The chain recombines TRBV28 with TRBJ1-4, with TRBD1 matching over 7 bases. The junction had 6 bases not matched to a gene; V was cut back by 6 bases and J by 2 bases. CDR3 length: 15 residues. In germline, CDR1 is MDHEN, CDR2 SYDVKM. CDR3 amino acids: CASRGDSDTNEKLFF. The CDR3 DNA is TGTGCCAGCAGGGGGGACAGTGATACTAATGAAAAACTGTTTTTT.

The V and J genes are TRBV6-6 and TRBJ2-5; D is perhaps TRBD1 (6 bases). Germline-derived CDR1 and CDR2 are MNHNY and SVGAGI (reference sequence). The V gene lost 5 bases and the J gene lost 5 bases, with 15 bases spanning the gap. The CDR3 is made up of 14 amino acids. The CDR3 spells CASSTIQGGETQYF. As DNA, the CDR3 is TGTGCCAGCAGTACGATACAGGGCGGGGAGACCCAGTACTTC.

The genes are TRBV7-8 and TRBJ2-7; tentatively, D is TRBD1 (6 bases). This CDR3 is 16 amino acids long. V was trimmed by 6 bases and J by 4 bases, leaving 22 bases between them. CDR1 and CDR2 (germline): SGHVS, FQNEAQ. CDR3 DNA sequence: TGTGCCAGCAGGTCGCCCCGGGGACACTCAGATTACGAGCAGTACTTC. Its translation is CASRSPRGHSDYEQYF. The full variable domain, its missing parts supplied by reference TRBV7-8 and TRBJ2-7, is GAGVSQSPRYKVAKRGQDVALRCDPISGHVSLFWYQQALGQGPEFLTYFQNEAQLDKSGLPSDRFFAERPEGSVSTLKIQRTQQEDSAVYLCASRSPRGHSDYEQYFGPGTRLTVT.

The chain links TRBV27 to TRBJ2-7; 9 bases are a match to TRBD2. The germline gives CDR1 MNHEY, CDR2 SMNVEV (reference sequence). This CDR3 has 14 residues. J gave up 2 bases and V 7 bases, and 6 bases lay outside the gene matches. The CDR3 bases are TGTGCCAGCATTGGACTAGCGCGTCCCTACGAGCAGTACTTC. Amino acid sequence: CASIGLARPYEQYF.

The J gene is TRBJ1-3, the V gene TRBV4-2; no definite D call. CDR3 length: 14 residues. Trimming cost V 6 bases and J 0 bases, with 9 bases left between them. Germline V lookup: CDR1 LGHNA, CDR2 YNFKEQ. The CDR3 DNA reads TGTGCCAGCAGTCGAAGCATCTCTGGAAACACCATATATTTT. It encodes CASSRSISGNTIYF.

The CDR3 coding sequence is TGTGCCCGGACTAGCGACACAGATACGCAGTATTTT. Protein product: CARTSDTDTQYF. This sequence joins TRBV30 and TRBJ2-3; 9 bases line up with TRBD2. Germline CDR1 GTSNPN, CDR2 SVGIG (reference sequence). Losses at the gene ends were 8 bases for V and 2 bases for J; bases not matched to a gene: 2. The CDR3 runs to 12 residues.

The rearrangement uses TRBV9 and TRBJ2-7; D ambiguous. The CDR3 contains 15 residues. The germline CDR1 and CDR2 sequences are SGDLS and YYNGEE. V gave up 0 bases and J gave up 2 bases, with 12 bases separating them. Written as DNA, the CDR3 is TGTGCCAGCAGCGTAGCCCCCAGCGTGACCTACGAGCAGTACTTC. Its protein is CASSVAPSVTYEQYF.

J is TRBJ1-5 and V is TRBV5-1; TRBD1 matches 9 bases. Germline V gene data show CDR1 as SGHRS and CDR2 as YFSETQ. The CDR3 sequence is 15 residues long. The V segment lost 4 bases and the J segment 7 bases; nucleotides outside the gene matches: 9. The CDR3 is CASSIRTGADQPQHF. CDR3 nucleotide sequence: TGCGCCAGCAGCATCAGGACAGGGGCGGACCAGCCCCAGCATTTT.